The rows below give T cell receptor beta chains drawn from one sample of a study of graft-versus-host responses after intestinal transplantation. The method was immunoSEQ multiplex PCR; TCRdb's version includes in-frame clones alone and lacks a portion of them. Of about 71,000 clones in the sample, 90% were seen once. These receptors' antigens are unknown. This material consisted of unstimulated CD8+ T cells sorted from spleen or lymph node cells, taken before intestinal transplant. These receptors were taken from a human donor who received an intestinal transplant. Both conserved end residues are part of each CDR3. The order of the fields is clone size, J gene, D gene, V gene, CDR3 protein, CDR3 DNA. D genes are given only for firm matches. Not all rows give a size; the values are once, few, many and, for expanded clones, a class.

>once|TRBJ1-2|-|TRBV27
CASSLSGGAYGYTF
TGTGCCAGCAGTTTATCCGGCGGAGCCTATGGCTACACCTTC
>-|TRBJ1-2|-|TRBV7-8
CASSLPAGFPSYGYTF
TGTGCCAGCAGCTTACCAGCAGGGTTTCCGAGCTATGGCTACACCTTC
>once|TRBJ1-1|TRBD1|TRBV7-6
CASSPEPGQGHPNTEAFF
TGTGCCAGCAGCCCAGAGCCGGGACAGGGGCATCCGAACACTGAAGCTTTCTTT
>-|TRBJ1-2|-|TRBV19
CASSVGEGSYGYTF
TGTGCCAGTAGTGTCGGGGAGGGGAGCTATGGCTACACCTTC
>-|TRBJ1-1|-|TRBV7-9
CASSLEEGAFF
TGTGCCAGCAGCTTAGAGGAGGGAGCTTTCTTT
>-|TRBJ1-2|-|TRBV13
CASSLFRDRDGYTF
TGTGCCAGCAGCTTATTTCGGGATAGGGATGGCTACACCTTC
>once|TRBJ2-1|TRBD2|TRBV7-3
CASSPGLAGGEQFF
TGTGCCAGCAGCCCGGGACTAGCGGGGGGGGAGCAGTTCTTC
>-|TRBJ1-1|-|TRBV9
CASSPTAGAEAFF
TGTGCCAGCAGCCCGACGGCGGGGGCTGAAGCTTTCTTT
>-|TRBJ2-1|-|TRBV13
CATGKGDEQFF
TGTGCCACCGGAAAGGGGGATGAGCAGTTCTTC
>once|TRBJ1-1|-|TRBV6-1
CASSLQGPLNTEAFF
TGTGCCAGCAGCCTACAGGGCCCATTGAACACTGAAGCTTTCTTT
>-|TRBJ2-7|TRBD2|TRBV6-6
CASSYLSGVDEQYF
TGTGCCAGCAGTTACTTAAGCGGGGTCGACGAGCAGTACTTC
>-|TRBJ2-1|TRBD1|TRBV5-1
CASSFYGTGGENEQFF
TGCGCCAGCAGCTTCTACGGGACAGGGGGCGAAAATGAGCAGTTCTTC
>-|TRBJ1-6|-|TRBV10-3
CANPSGQSSYNSPLHF
TGCGCCAACCCCTCGGGACAAAGCTCCTATAATTCACCCCTCCACTTT
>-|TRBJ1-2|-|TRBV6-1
CASRWLANYGYTF
TGTGCCAGCAGGTGGCTCGCTAACTATGGCTACACCTTC
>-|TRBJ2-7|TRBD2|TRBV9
CVSSVAGGPYEQYF
TGTGTCAGCAGCGTAGCGGGGGGGCCCTACGAGCAGTACTTC
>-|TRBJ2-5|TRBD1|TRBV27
CASSLGGTGGETQYF
TGTGCCAGCAGTTTAGGGGGGACAGGGGGGGAGACCCAGTACTTC
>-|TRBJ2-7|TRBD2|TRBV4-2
CASSASGGLTYEQYF
TGTGCCAGCAGCGCGAGCGGGGGGCTCACCTACGAGCAGTACTTC
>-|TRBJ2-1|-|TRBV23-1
CASSQLDTYNEQFF
TGCGCCAGCAGTCAATTAGACACCTACAATGAGCAGTTCTTC
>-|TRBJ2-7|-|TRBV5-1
CASSLEAGPYYEQYF
TGCGCCAGCAGCTTGGAGGCAGGGCCCTACTACGAGCAGTACTTC
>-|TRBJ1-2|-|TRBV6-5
CASSYSIQSSNYGYTF
TGTGCCAGCAGTTACTCGATACAGAGTTCTAACTATGGCTACACCTTC
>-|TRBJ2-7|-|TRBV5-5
CASSRLGAGLITYEQYF
TGTGCCAGCAGCCGGTTGGGGGCAGGCTTAATAACCTACGAGCAGTACTTC
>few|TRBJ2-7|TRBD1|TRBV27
CASSLQGASYEQYF
TGTGCCAGCAGTTTACAGGGGGCGTCGTACGAGCAGTACTTC
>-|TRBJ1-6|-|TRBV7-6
CASSPGEGHSPLHF
TGTGCCAGCAGCCCCGGAGAGGGCCATTCACCCCTCCACTTT
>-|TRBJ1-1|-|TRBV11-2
CASSLGAGKGTEAFF
TGTGCCAGCAGCTTAGGTGCAGGGAAGGGCACTGAAGCTTTCTTT
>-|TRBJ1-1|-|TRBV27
CASSFAGPMGTFNTEAFF
TGTGCCAGCAGTTTCGCTGGTCCGATGGGGACATTTAACACTGAAGCTTTCTTT
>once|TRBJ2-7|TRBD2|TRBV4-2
CASRPTVAGDPSYEQYF
TGTGCCAGCAGACCGACCGTAGCGGGGGACCCCTCCTACGAGCAGTACTTC
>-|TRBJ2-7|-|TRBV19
CASSIGDFSYEQYF
TGTGCCAGTAGTATAGGGGACTTCTCCTACGAGCAGTACTTC
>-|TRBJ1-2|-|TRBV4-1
CASSHVSDNYGYTF
TGCGCCAGCAGCCACGTATCAGATAACTATGGCTACACCTTC
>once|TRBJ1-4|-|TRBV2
CANQGFGNEKLFF
TGTGCCAACCAGGGGTTCGGAAATGAAAAACTGTTTTTT
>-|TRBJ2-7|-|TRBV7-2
CASSQWDSSYEQYF
TGTGCCAGCTCCCAATGGGACTCCTCCTACGAGCAGTACTTC
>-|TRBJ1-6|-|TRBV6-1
CASNGQNNSPLHF
TGTGCCAGCAATGGACAGAATAATTCACCCCTCCACTTT
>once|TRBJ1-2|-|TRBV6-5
CASSYGGAYTF
TGTGCCAGCAGTTACGGGGGGGCCTACACCTTC